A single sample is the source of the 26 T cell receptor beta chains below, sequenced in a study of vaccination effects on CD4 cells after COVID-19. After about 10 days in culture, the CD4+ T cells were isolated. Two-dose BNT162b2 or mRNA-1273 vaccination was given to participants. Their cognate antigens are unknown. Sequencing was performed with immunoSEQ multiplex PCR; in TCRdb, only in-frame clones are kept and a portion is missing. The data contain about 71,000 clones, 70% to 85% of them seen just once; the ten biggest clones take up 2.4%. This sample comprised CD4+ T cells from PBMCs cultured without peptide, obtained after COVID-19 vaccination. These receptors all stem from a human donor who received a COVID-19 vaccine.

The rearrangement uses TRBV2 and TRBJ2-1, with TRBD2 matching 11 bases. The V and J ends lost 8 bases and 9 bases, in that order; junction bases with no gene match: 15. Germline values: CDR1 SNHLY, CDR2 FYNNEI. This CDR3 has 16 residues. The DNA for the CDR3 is TGTGCCAGCCACTCTCTAGGTAGCGGGGGGGCGAGTGAGCAGTTCTTC. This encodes CASHSLGSGGASEQFF.

The CDR3 DNA sequence: TGTGCCAGCAGCGTGGGACTAGCAGGGGAGACCCAGTACTTC. Protein product: CASSVGLAGETQYF. The chain recombines TRBV9 with TRBJ2-5; 9 bases line up with TRBD2. The CDR3 covers 14 residues. Germline CDR1 and CDR2: SGDLS and YYNGEE. Trimming at V came to 2 bases and at J to 5 bases, leaving 4 bases not matched to a gene.

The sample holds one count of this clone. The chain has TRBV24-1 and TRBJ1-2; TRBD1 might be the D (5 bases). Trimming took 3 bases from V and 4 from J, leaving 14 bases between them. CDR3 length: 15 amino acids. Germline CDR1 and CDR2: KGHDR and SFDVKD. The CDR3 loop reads CATSDPTGTVYGYTF. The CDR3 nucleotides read TGTGCCACCAGTGATCCAACCGGGACGGTCTATGGCTACACCTTC.

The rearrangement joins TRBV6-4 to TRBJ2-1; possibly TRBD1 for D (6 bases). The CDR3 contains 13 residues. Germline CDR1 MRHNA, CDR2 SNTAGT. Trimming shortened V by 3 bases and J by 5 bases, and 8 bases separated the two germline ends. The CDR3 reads CASSDWTDNEQFF. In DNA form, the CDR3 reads TGTGCCAGCAGTGATTGGACAGACAATGAGCAGTTCTTC.

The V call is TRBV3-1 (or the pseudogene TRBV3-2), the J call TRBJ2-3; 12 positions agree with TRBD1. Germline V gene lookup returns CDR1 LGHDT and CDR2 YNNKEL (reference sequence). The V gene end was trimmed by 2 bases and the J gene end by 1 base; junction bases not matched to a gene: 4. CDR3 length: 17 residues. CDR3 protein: CASSQSGTGGGTDTQYF. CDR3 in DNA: TGTGCCAGCAGCCAATCCGGGACAGGGGGCGGCACAGATACGCAGTATTTT.

CDR3 sequence reads: CASSGAVKIQETQYF. The CDR3 coding sequence is TGTGCCAGCAGCGGGGCCGTGAAAATCCAAGAGACCCAGTACTTC. The J gene is TRBJ2-5, the V gene TRBV5-8; possibly TRBD1 for D (5 bases). CDR1 and CDR2 from the germline V gene are SGHTS and YDEGEE. The CDR3 extends over 15 amino acids. Trimming removed 4 bases at V and 1 base at J, with 14 bases between.

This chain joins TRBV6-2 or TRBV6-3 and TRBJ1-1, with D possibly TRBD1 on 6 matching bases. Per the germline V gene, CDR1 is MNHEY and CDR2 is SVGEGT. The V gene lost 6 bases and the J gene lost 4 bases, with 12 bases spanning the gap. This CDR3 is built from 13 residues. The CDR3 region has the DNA TGTGCCAGCAGCGGGGGGCGGATCACTGAAGCTTTCTTT. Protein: CASSGGRITEAFF.

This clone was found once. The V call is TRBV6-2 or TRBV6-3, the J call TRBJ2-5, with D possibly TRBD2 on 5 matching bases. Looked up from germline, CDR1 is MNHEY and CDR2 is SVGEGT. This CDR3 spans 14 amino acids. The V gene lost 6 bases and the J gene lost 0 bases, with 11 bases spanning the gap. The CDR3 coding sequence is TGTGCCAGCAGCCCCGGGGTGTACCAAGAGACCCAGTACTTC. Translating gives CASSPGVYQETQYF.

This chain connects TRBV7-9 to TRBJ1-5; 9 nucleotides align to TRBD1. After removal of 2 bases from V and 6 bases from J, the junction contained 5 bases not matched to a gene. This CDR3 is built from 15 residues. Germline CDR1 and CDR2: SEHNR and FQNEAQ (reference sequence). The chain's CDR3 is CASSLKETGGQPQHF. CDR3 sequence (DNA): TGTGCCAGCAGCTTAAAGGAGACAGGGGGTCAGCCCCAGCATTTT.

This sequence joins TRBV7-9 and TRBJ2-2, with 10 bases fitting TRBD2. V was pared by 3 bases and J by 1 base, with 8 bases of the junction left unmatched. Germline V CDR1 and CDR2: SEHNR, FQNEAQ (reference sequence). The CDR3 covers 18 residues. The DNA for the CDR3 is TGTGCCAGCAGCTTGCTAGCGGGGGCCCCGGTGAACACCGGGGAGCTGTTTTTT. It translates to CASSLLAGAPVNTGELFF.

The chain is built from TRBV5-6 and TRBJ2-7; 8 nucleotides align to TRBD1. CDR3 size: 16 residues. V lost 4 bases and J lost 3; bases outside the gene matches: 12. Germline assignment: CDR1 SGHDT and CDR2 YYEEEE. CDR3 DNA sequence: TGTGCCAGCAGCCCTCTCAGGACAGGGATGCTCTACGAGCAGTACGTC. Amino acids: CASSPLRTGMLYEQYV.

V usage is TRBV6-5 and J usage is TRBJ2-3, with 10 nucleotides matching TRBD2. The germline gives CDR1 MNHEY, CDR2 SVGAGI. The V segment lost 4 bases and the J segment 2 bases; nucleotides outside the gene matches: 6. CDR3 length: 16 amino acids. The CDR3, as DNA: TGTGCCAGCAGTTGGTATAGCGGGGGGCCCACAGATACGCAGTATTTT. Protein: CASSWYSGGPTDTQYF.

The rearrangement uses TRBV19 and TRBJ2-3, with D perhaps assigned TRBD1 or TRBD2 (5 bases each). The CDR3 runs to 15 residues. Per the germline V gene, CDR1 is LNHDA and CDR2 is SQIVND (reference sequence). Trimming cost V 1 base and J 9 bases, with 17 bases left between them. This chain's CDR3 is CASSIAGTVFATQYF. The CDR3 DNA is TGTGCCAGTAGTATAGCCGGGACGGTGTTCGCCACGCAGTATTTT.

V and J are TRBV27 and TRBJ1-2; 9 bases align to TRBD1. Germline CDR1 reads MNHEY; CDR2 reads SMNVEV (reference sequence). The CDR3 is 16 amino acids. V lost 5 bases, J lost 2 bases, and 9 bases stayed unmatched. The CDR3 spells CASSRWTGDPNYGYTF. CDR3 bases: TGTGCCAGCAGTCGATGGACAGGGGACCCGAACTATGGCTACACCTTC.

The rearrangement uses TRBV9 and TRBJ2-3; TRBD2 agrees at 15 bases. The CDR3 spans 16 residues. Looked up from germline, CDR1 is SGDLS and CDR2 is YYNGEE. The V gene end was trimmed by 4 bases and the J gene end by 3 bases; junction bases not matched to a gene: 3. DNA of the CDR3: TGTGCCAGCAGCTCCGGGACTAGCGGGGGGACAGATACGCAGTATTTT. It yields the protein CASSSGTSGGTDTQYF.

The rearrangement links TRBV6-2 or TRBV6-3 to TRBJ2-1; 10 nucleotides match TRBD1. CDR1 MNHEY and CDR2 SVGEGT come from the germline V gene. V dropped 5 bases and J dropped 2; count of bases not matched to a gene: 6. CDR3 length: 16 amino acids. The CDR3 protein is CASSQAGTGAYNEQFF. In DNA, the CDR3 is TGTGCCAGCAGTCAAGCTGGGACAGGGGCCTACAATGAGCAGTTCTTC.

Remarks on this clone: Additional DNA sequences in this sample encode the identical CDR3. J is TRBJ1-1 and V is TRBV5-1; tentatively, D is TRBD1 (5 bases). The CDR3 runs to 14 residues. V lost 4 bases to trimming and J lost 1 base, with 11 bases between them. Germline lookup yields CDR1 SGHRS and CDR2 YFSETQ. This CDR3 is CASSPGTGNTEAFF. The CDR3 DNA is TGCGCCAGCAGCCCGGGGACGGGGAACACTGAAGCTTTCTTT.

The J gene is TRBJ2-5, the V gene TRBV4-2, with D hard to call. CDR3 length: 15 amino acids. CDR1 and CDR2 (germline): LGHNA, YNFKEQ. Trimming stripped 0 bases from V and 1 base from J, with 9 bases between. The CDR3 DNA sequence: TGTGCCAGCAGCCAAGATCAGACTTCCCAAGAGACCCAGTACTTC. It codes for CASSQDQTSQETQYF.

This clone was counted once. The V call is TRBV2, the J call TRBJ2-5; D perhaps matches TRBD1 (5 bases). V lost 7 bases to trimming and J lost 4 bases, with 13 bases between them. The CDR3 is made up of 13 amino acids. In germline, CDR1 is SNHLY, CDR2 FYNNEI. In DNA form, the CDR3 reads TGTGCCAGCATTCTCGACAGACCAGAGACCCAGTACTTC. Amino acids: CASILDRPETQYF. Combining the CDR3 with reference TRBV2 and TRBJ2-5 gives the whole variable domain EPEVTQTPSHQVTQMGQEVILRCVPISNHLYFYWYRQILGQKVEFLVSFYNNEISEKSEIFDDQFSVERPDGSNFTLKIRSTKLEDSAMYFCASILDRPETQYFGPGTRLLVL.

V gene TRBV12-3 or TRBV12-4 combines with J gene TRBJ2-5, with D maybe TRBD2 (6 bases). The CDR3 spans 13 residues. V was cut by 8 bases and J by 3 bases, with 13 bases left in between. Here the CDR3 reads CASRGTVKETQYF. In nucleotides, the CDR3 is TGTGCCAGCCGAGGGACTGTGAAAGAGACCCAGTACTTC.

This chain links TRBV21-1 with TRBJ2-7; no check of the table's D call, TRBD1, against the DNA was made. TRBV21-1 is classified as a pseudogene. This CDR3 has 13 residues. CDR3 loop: CASLTAGSYEQYV. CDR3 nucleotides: TGTGCCAGCTTAACCGCAGGGTCCTACGAGCAGTACGTC.

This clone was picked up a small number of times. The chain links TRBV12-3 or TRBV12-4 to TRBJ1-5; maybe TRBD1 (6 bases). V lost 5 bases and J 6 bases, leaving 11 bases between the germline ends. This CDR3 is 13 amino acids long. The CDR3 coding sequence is TGTGCCAGCAGTACACAGGGAGTTCAGCCCCAGCATTTT. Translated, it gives CASSTQGVQPQHF.

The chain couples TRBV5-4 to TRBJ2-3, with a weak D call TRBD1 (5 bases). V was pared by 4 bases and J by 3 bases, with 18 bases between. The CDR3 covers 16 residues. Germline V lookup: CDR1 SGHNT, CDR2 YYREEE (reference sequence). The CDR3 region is CASSDQIGAGTDTQYF. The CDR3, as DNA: TGTGCCAGCAGCGATCAAATAGGGGCCGGGACAGATACGCAGTATTTT.

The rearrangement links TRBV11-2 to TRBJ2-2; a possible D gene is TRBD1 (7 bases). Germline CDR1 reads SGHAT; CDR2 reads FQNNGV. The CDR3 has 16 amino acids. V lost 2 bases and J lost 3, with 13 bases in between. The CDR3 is CASSLRTGEDTGELFF. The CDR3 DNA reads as TGTGCCAGCAGCTTAAGAACAGGGGAGGACACCGGGGAGCTGTTTTTT.

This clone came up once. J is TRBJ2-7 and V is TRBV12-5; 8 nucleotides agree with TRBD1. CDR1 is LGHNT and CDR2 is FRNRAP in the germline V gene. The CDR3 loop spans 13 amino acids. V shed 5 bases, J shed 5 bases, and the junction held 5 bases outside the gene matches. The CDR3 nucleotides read TGTGCTAGTGGTGGACAGGGTCTCCACGAGCAGTACGTC. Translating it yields CASGGQGLHEQYV.

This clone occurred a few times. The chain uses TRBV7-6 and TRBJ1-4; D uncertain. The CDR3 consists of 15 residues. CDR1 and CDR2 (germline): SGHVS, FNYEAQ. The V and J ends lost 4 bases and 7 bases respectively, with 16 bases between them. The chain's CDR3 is CASSSGFEEREKLFF. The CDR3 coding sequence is TGTGCCAGCAGCTCCGGTTTTGAGGAGCGTGAAAAACTGTTTTTT.